This passage covers 10 T cell receptor beta chains from one sample sequenced in a study of blood T cell repertoires in COVID-19. TCRdb's copy holds only in-frame clones and misses some; the assay was immunoSEQ multiplex PCR. The sample has roughly 100,000 clones; approximately 90% are singletons. What was sequenced was peripheral blood. The receptors were sampled from an elderly woman with active COVID-19.

The chain links TRBV7-9 to TRBJ1-2; 8 nucleotides align to TRBD1. The junction had 5 bases not matched to a gene; V was cut back by 3 bases and J by 8 bases. The CDR3 is 13 amino acids. The germline CDR1 and CDR2 sequences are SEHNR and FQNEAQ (reference sequence). The CDR3 nucleotides are TGTGCCAGCAGCTTGTCAGGGGGCGAGGGCTACACCTTC. Translated: CASSLSGGEGYTF.

This clone was observed a handful of times. This chain uses TRBV7-9 with TRBJ1-6; 7 nucleotides align to TRBD1. This CDR3 contains 15 residues. The germline CDR1 and CDR2 sequences are SEHNR and FQNEAQ (reference sequence). Trimming removed 5 bases from V and 6 bases from J; junction bases left unmatched: 7. The CDR3 nucleotides are TGTGCCAGCAGCCCAGGACAGGTCTTTAATTCACCCCTCCACTTT. This codes for CASSPGQVFNSPLHF.

The chain carries TRBV5-4 and TRBJ2-2; tentative D call: TRBD1 (5 bases). Trimming left V 2 bases short and J 0 bases short, with 8 bases between. This CDR3 region has 15 residues. CDR1 SGHNT and CDR2 YYREEE come from the germline V gene (reference sequence). The CDR3 reads CASSFRQTNTGELFF. Written as DNA, the CDR3 is TGTGCCAGCAGCTTCAGACAGACGAACACCGGGGAGCTGTTTTTT.

The chain combines TRBV5-1 with TRBJ2-2, with TRBD2 matching 13 bases. V dropped 5 bases and J dropped 7; count of bases not matched to a gene: 11. Germline CDR1 reads SGHRS; CDR2 reads YFSETQ. The CDR3 has 17 amino acids. The DNA of the CDR3 is TGCGCCAGCAGTCCTCCCGGACTAGCGGGAGTTCACGGGGAGCTGTTTTTT. This codes for CASSPPGLAGVHGELFF.

The genes are TRBV24-1 and TRBJ2-7, with D possibly being TRBD1 (6 bases). The CDR3 sequence is 14 residues long. V was pared by 4 bases and J by 2 bases, with 11 bases between. Germline CDR1 KGHDR, CDR2 SFDVKD. The CDR3 coding sequence is TGTGCCACCAGTGACCGGACAGCTACCTACGAGCAGTACTTC. It specifies CATSDRTATYEQYF.

The CDR3 here is CASSLRGGPGNTIYF. CDR3 bases: TGTGCCAGCAGTTTACGGGGGGGACCTGGAAACACCATATATTTT. The chain is built from TRBV27 and TRBJ1-3; maybe TRBD1 (5 bases). The germline V and J ends were trimmed by 2 bases and 2 bases, with 10 bases remaining between them. The CDR3 loop spans 15 amino acids. Germline V gene lookup returns CDR1 MNHEY and CDR2 SMNVEV (reference sequence).

The chain links TRBV29-1 to TRBJ2-7; 7 bases map to TRBD1. With 2 bases clipped from V and 5 bases from J, the junction kept 3 bases outside the gene matches. The CDR3 covers 12 residues. Germline V gives CDR1 SQVTM, CDR2 ANQGSEA. CDR3: CSVERGTDEQYF. In DNA form, the CDR3 reads TGCAGCGTTGAAAGGGGGACAGACGAGCAGTACTTC.

This clone was seen a few times. The chain links TRBV30 to TRBJ2-2; D gene ambiguous. Germline V lookup: CDR1 GTSNPN, CDR2 SVGIG (reference sequence). This CDR3 has 13 amino acids. Trimming pared 0 bases from V and 2 bases from J, leaving 4 bases between. This chain's CDR3 is CAWSVQNTGELFF. DNA of the CDR3: TGTGCCTGGAGTGTCCAAAACACCGGGGAGCTGTTTTTT.

The rearrangement joins TRBV4-3 to TRBJ2-1; a possible D gene is TRBD1 (5 bases). The CDR3 covers 14 residues. With 4 bases removed from V and 6 bases from J, the gap between germline ends came to 13 bases. From germline, CDR1 is LGHNA and CDR2 YSLEER. CDR3 DNA: TGCGCCAGCAGCCCTAGGGGTGAATCCAATGAGCAGTTCTTC. Encoded protein: CASSPRGESNEQFF.

The V gene is TRBV5-3, the J gene TRBJ2-1; the D is unclear. TRBV5-3 is classed as an ORF, of uncertain function. The CDR3 length is 12 residues. Trimming shortened V by 1 base and J by 6 bases, and 5 bases separated the two germline ends. CDR3 in DNA: TGTGCCAGAAGCTTGTACTGCAATGAGCAGTTCTTC. Its translation is CARSLYCNEQFF.